These 7 T cell receptor beta chains originate from one sample sequenced in a study of naive and memory T cell subsets. Both TRBC1 and TRBC2 were covered by a beta constant-region primer of two equimolar oligonucleotides. Four rounds of PCR amplified the ligated cDNA using nested alpha and beta constant-region primers plus SP2. TCRdb used MiXCR to reprocess the UMI-ligation and nested PCR reads, holding one entry per CDR3 protein. Of over 25,000 distinct CDR3 sequences in the sample, approximately 18% were seen once. The specimen was effector memory CD4+ T cells from blood. This sample's subset: effector memory, CD45RA- CD27-. The source is a human donor in good health.

In its sample, this clonotype was seen many times. V and J are TRBV11-3 and TRBJ1-1; no firm D call. This CDR3 contains 15 residues. V was trimmed by 1 base and J by 2 bases, leaving 11 bases between them. Germline CDR1 and CDR2: SGHNT and YENEEA. CDR3: CASSLGGGLNTEAFF. For the CDR3, the DNA is TGTGCCAGCAGCTTAGGTGGAGGGTTAAACACTGAAGCTTTCTTT.

Only a few counts were recorded for this clonotype. The chain carries TRBV2 and TRBJ1-6; the D is unclear. Trimming cost V 6 bases and J 4 bases, with 13 bases left between them. Germline CDR1 SNHLY, CDR2 FYNNEI. The CDR3 contains 15 residues. The CDR3, as DNA: TGTGCCAGCAGGGAAACGGGGAATTATAATTCACCCCTCCACTTT. It is translated as CASRETGNYNSPLHF.

This clonotype was observed a handful of times. This sequence joins TRBV20-1 and TRBJ2-1; D gene ambiguous. Trimming cost V 4 bases and J 6 bases, with 10 bases left between them. This CDR3 comprises 12 residues. CDR1 DFQATT and CDR2 SNEGSKA come from the germline V gene (reference sequence). The DNA of the CDR3 is TGCAGTGCTACGGGCCCGACCAATGAGCAGTTCTTC. This translates into CSATGPTNEQFF.

This chain connects TRBV10-3 to TRBJ2-7; D call uncertain. Per the germline V gene, CDR1 is ENHRY and CDR2 is SYGVKD. With 11 bases removed from V and 2 bases from J, the gap between germline ends came to 16 bases. This CDR3 region has 13 residues. This CDR3 reads CAAASSLPYEQYF. The DNA of the CDR3 is TGTGCCGCAGCATCGTCATTACCCTACGAGCAGTACTTC.

This clonotype has a handful of counts. The gene calls are TRBV10-3 and TRBJ2-7; 10 nucleotides match TRBD1. The germline gives CDR1 ENHRY, CDR2 SYGVKD. This CDR3 has 11 residues. V trimming: 10 bases; J trimming: 4 bases; junction bases outside the gene matches: 1. CDR3 protein: CATGQGYEQYF. The CDR3 coding sequence is TGTGCCACGGGACAGGGGTACGAGCAGTACTTC.

There are a few counts of this clonotype. V and J are TRBV6-2 or TRBV6-3 and TRBJ1-1, with D maybe TRBD1 (6 bases). Between the trimmed V and J ends, which lost 6 bases and 4 bases, there was a span of 12 bases. The germline gives CDR1 MNHEY, CDR2 SVGEGT. The CDR3 extends over 13 amino acids. CDR3 residues: CASRSVGATEAFF. In nucleotides, the CDR3 is TGTGCCAGCAGGAGCGTGGGGGCCACTGAAGCTTTCTTT.

At least ten counts were recorded for this clonotype. The chain combines TRBV16 with TRBJ2-1; 13 positions match TRBD2. Germline V gives CDR1 KGHSY, CDR2 FQNENV. V trimming: 6 bases; J trimming: 5 bases; junction bases outside the gene matches: 4. This CDR3 has 15 amino acids. CDR3 sequence: CASSRLAGGHNEQFF. The CDR3 DNA reads TGTGCCAGCAGTCGACTAGCGGGAGGCCACAATGAGCAGTTCTTC.